These 5 T cell receptor beta chains came from one sample sequenced in a study of T cells expressing NK-cell markers. TCRdb reanalyzed the 5' RACE reads, giving one entry per CDR3 protein sequence and no DNA. The table for this sample gives about 460,000 distinct CDR3 sequences. The sequencing input was blood T cells: a sorted CD56 or NKG2C T cell subset, CD4+ or CD8+ T cells, or bulk PBMC T cells (not recorded which). The source of these receptors is a woman aged 45-65 years in good health.

This chain's CDR3 is CASSYQARNHYEQYF. The chain links TRBV6-2 or TRBV6-3 to TRBJ2-7. Germline lookup yields CDR1 MNHEY and CDR2 SVGEGT. The CDR3 is 15 amino acids.

This chain links TRBV29-1 with TRBJ1-5; TCRdb indicates TRBD1, and absent DNA this call remains unverified. The CDR3 is 14 residues long. Germline assignment: CDR1 SQVTM and CDR2 ANQGSEA. Here the CDR3 reads CSVGEKTGGTPQHF.

The chain is built from TRBV29-1 and TRBJ1-2; TCRdb's assignment of TRBD1 cannot be checked, as there is no DNA. CDR3 size: 11 residues. Germline CDR1 and CDR2: SQVTM and ANQGSEA. CDR3: CSVAGTAGYTF.

The genes are TRBV5-6 and TRBJ2-3; TCRdb designates TRBD1, a call that cannot be tested without DNA. Germline CDR1 SGHDT, CDR2 YYEEEE. CDR3 length: 14 amino acids. The CDR3: CASSQQGGTDTQYF.

CDR3 amino acids: CATSAGIGYEQYF. V usage is TRBV12-3 or TRBV12-4 and J usage is TRBJ2-7; TCRdb outputs TRBD2, but without DNA this stays unchecked. This CDR3 region has 13 residues.